Here is one TCR beta chain with its context. Antigen specificity is unknown. The data were taken from a study of T cell responses to AZD1222 COVID-19 vaccine. Study results and limitations: In a largely white British group with more females than males, clonal diversity was possibly underestimated.

Profiled with immunoSEQ multiplex PCR; TCRdb holds only in-frame clones, not every one. The top ten clones hold approximately 1.8% of a sample with 130,000 to 150,000 clones, around 90% of them seen once. The germline V gene has CDR1 SEHNR and CDR2 FQNEAQ (reference sequence). The CDR3 spans 13 residues. V was clipped by 2 bases and J by 7 bases, with 9 bases between them. V is TRBV7-9 and J is TRBJ2-1; the D gene is possibly TRBD2 (6 bases). The TCR was taken from an adult who received the AZD1222 COVID-19 vaccine. The sample in question was peripheral blood, obtained 28 days after the second AZD1222 dose. CDR3 residues: CASSLISGNEQFF. DNA of the CDR3: TGTGCCAGCAGCTTAATAAGCGGGAATGAGCAGTTCTTC.